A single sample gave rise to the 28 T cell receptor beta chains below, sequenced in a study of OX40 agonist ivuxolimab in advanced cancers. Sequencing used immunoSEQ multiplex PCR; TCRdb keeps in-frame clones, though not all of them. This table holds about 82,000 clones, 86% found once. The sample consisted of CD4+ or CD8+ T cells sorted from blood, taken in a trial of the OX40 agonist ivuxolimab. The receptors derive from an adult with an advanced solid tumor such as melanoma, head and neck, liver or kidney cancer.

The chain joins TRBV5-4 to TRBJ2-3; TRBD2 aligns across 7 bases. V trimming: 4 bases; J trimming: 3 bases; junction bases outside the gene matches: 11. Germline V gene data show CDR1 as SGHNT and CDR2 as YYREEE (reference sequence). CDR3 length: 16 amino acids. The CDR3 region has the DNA TGTGCCAGCAGCCAACCAGCGGGAATGTCTACAGATACGCAGTATTTT. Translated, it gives CASSQPAGMSTDTQYF.

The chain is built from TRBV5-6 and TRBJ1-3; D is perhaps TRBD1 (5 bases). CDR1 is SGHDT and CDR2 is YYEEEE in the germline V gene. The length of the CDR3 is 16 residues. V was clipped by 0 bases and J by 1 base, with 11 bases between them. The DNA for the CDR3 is TGTGCCAGCAGCTTGGGGCAGGGCGGTTCTGGAAACACCATATATTTT. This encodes CASSLGQGGSGNTIYF. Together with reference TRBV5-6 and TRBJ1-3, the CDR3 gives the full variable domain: DAGVTQSPTHLIKTRGQQVTLRCSPKSGHDTVSWYQQALGQGPQFIFQYYEEEERQRGNFPDRFSGHQFPNYSSELNVNALLLGDSALYLCASSLGQGGSGNTIYFGEGSWLTVV.

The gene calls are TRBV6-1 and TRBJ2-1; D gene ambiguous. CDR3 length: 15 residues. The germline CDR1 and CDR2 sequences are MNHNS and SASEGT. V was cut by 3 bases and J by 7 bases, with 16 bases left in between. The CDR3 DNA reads TGTGCCAGCAGTGAGTCGCATGGAGCATATAATGAGCAGTTCTTC. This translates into CASSESHGAYNEQFF.

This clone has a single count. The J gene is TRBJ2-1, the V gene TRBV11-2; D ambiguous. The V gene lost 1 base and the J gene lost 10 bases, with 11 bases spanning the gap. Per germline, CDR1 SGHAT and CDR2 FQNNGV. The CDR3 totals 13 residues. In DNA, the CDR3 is TGTGCCAGCAGCTTAGGCGCTAGTCGGGAGCAGTTCTTC. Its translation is CASSLGASREQFF. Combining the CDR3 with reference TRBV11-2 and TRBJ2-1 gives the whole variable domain EAGVAQSPRYKIIEKRQSVAFWCNPISGHATLYWYQQILGQGPKLLIQFQNNGVVDDSQLPKDRFSAERLKGVDSTLKIQPAKLEDSAVYLCASSLGASREQFFGPGTRLTVL.

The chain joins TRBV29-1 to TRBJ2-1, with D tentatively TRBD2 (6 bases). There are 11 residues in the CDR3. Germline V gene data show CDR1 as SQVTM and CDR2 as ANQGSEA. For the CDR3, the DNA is TGCGCGGGCCGGGAGAAGGGTGAGCAGTTCTTC. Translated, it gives CAGREKGEQFF.

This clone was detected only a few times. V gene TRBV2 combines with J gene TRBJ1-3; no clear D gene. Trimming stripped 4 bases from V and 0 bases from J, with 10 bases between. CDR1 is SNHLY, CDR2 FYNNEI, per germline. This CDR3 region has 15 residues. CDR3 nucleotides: TGTGCCAGCAGTGTGGGCGAGAGCTCTGGAAACACCATATATTTT. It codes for CASSVGESSGNTIYF.

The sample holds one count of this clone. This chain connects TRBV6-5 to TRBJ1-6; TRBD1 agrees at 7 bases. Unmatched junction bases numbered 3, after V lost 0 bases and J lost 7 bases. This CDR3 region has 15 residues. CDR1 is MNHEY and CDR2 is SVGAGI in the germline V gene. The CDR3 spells CASSYSRTGNSPLHF. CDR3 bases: TGTGCCAGCAGTTACTCGAGGACAGGCAATTCACCCCTCCACTTT.

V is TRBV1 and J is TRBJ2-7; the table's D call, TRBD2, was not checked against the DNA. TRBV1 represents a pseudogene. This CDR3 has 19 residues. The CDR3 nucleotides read TGCACCAGCAGCCAAGATCCCCACCTAGCGGGAGTTGATTCCTACGAGCAGTACTTC. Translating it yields CTSSQDPHLAGVDSYEQYF.

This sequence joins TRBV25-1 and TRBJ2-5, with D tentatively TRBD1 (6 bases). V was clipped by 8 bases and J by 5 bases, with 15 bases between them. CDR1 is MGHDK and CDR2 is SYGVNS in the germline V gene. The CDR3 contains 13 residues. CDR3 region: CASSVGGVETQYF. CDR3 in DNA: TGTGCCAGCTCAGTAGGGGGTGTCGAGACCCAGTACTTC.

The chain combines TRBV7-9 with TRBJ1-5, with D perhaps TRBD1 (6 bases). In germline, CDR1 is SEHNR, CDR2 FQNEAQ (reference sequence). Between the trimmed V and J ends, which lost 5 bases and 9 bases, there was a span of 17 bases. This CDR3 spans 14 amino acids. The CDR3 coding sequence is TGTGCCAGCAGCCGAGGGGCAGGGGATTCGCCCCAGCATTTT. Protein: CASSRGAGDSPQHF.

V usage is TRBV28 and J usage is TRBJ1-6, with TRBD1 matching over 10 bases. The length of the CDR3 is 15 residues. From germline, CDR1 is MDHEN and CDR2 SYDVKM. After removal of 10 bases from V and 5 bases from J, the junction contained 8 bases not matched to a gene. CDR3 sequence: CATDSGQGDNSPLHF. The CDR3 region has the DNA TGTGCCACCGACTCCGGACAGGGGGATAATTCACCCCTCCACTTT.

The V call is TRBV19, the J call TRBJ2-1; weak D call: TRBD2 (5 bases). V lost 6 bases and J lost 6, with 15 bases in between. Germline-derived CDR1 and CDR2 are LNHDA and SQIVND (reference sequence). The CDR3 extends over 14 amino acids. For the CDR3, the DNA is TGTGCCAGTAGGGTATCTCCTAGCATCAATGAGCAGTTCTTC. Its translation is CASRVSPSINEQFF. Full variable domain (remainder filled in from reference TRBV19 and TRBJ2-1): DGGITQSPKYLFRKEGQNVTLSCEQNLNHDAMYWYRQDPGQGLRLIYYSQIVNDFQKGDIAEGYSVSREKKESFPLTVTSAQKNPTAFYLCASRVSPSINEQFFGPGTRLTVL.

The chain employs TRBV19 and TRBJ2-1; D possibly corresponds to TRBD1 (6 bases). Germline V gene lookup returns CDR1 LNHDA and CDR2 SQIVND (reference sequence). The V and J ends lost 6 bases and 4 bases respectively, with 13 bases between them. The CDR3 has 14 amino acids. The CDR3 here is CASSPRTEYNEQFF. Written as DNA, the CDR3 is TGTGCCAGTAGCCCGAGGACAGAGTACAATGAGCAGTTCTTC.

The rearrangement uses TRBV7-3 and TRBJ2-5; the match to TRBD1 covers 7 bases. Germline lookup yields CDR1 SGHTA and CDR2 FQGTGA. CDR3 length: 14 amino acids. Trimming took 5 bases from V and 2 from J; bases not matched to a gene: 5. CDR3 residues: CASSPTGLQETQYF. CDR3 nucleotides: TGTGCCAGCAGCCCGACAGGGCTTCAAGAGACCCAGTACTTC.

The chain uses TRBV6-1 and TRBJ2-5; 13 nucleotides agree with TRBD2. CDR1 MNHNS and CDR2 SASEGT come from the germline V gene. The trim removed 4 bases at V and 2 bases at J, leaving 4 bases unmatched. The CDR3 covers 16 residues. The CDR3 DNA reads TGTGCCAGCAGTGTATTGGGACTAGCGGGACAAGAGACCCAGTACTTC. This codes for CASSVLGLAGQETQYF.

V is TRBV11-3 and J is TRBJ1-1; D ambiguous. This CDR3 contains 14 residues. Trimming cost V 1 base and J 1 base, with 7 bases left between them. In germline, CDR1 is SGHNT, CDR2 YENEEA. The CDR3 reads CASSLATANTEAFF. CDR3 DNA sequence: TGTGCCAGCAGCTTAGCCACAGCGAACACTGAAGCTTTCTTT. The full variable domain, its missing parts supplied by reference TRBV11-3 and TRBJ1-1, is EAGVVQSPRYKIIEKKQPVAFWCNPISGHNTLYWYLQNLGQGPELLIRYENEEAVDDSQLPKDRFSAERLKGVDSTLKIQPAELGDSAVYLCASSLATANTEAFFGQGTRLTVV.

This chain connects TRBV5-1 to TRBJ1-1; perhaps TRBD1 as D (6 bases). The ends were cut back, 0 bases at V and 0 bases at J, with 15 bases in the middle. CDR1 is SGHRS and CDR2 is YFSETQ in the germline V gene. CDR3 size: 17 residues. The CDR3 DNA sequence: TGCGCCAGCAGCTTGGGGAACGGACAGTCCGTGAACACTGAAGCTTTCTTT. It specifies CASSLGNGQSVNTEAFF.

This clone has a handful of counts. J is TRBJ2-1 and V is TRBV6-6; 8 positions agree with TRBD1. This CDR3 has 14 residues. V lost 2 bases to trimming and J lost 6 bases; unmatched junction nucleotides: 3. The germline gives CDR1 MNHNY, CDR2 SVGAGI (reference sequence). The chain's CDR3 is CASSYQGAVNEQFF. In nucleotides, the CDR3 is TGTGCCAGCAGTTACCAGGGGGCAGTCAATGAGCAGTTCTTC.

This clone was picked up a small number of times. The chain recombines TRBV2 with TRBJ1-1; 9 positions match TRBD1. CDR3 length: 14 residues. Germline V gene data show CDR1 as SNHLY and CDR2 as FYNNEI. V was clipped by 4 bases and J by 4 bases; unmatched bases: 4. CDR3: CASSALTGGTEAFF. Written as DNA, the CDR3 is TGTGCCAGCAGTGCACTGACAGGGGGCACTGAAGCTTTCTTT.

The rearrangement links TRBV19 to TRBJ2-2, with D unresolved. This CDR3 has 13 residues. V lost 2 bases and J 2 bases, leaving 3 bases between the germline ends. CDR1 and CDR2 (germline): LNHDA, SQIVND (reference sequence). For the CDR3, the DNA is TGTGCCAGTAGTATACATAACACCGGGGAGCTGTTTTTT. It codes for CASSIHNTGELFF.

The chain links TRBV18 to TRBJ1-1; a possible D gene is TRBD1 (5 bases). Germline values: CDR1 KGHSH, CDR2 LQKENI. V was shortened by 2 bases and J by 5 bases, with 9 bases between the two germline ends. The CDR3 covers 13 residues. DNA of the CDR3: TGTGCCAGCTCACCATTGGGGGGGACTGAAGCTTTCTTT. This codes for CASSPLGGTEAFF.

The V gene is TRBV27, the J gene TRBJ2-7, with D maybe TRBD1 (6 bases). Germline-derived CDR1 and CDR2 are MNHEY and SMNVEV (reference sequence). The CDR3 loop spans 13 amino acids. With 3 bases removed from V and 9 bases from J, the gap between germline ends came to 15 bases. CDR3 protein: CASSFYRDGGQYF. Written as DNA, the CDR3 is TGTGCCAGCAGTTTCTACAGGGACGGAGGGCAGTACTTC.

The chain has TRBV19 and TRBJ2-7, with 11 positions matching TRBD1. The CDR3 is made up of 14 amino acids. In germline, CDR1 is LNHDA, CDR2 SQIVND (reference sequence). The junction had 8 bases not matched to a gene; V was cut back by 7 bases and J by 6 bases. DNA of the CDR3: TGTGCCAGTACCGGGACAGGGGGGTTAAGCGAGCAGTACTTC. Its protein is CASTGTGGLSEQYF.

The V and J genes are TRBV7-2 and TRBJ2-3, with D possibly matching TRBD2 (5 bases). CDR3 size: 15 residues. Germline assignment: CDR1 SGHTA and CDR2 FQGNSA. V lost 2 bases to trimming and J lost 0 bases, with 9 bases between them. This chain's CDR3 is CASSLSGISTDTQYF. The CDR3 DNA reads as TGTGCCAGCAGCTTATCCGGGATAAGCACAGATACGCAGTATTTT.

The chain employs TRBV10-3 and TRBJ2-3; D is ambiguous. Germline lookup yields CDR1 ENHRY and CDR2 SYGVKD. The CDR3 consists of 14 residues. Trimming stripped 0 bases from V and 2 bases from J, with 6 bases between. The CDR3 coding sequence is TGTGCCATCAGTGAGTCGGCCCTCACAGATACGCAGTATTTT. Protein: CAISESALTDTQYF.

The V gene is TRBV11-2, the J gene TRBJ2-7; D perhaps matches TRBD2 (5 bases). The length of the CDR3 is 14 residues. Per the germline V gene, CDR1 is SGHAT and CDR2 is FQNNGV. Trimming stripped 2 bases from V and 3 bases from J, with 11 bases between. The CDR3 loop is CASSLMAGGYEQYF. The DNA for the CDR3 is TGTGCCAGCAGCTTAATGGCAGGAGGCTACGAGCAGTACTTC.

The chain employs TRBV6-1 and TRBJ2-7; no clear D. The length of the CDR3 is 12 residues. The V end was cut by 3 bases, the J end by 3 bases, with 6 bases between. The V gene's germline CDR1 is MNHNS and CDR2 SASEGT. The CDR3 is CASSDEGYEQYF. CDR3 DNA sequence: TGTGCCAGCAGTGACGAAGGCTACGAGCAGTACTTC.

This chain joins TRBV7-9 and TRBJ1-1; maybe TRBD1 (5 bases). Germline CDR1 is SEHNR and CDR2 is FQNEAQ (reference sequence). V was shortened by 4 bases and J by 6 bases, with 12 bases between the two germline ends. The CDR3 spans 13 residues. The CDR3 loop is CASSSQGWAEAFF. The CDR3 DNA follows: TGTGCCAGCAGCTCGCAGGGTTGGGCTGAAGCTTTCTTT.